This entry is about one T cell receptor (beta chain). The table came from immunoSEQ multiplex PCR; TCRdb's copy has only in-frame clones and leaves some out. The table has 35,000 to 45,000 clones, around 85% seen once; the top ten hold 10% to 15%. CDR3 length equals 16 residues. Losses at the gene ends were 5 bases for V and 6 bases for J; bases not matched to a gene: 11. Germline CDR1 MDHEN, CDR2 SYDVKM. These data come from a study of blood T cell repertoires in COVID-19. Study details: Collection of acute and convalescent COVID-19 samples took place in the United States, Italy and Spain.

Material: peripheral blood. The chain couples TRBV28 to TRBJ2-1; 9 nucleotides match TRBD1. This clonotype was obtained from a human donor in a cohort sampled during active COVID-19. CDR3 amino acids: CASSRLPGQGLNEQFF. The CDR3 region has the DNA TGTGCCAGCAGTCGCCTACCGGGACAGGGCCTCAATGAGCAGTTCTTC.